The 20 T cell receptor beta chains below all came from one sample that was sequenced in a study of OX40 agonist ivuxolimab in advanced cancers. Using immunoSEQ multiplex PCR, the repertoire was profiled, and TCRdb retains in-frame clones only, with some absent. Of more than 35,000 clones listed, about 89% are singletons. Sample: CD4+ or CD8+ T cells sorted from blood, taken in a trial of the OX40 agonist ivuxolimab. Receptors were obtained from an adult with an advanced solid tumor such as melanoma, head and neck, liver or kidney cancer.

The chain is built from TRBV2 and TRBJ2-5; D is possibly TRBD2 (5 bases). Germline CDR1 SNHLY, CDR2 FYNNEI. V was shortened by 11 bases and J by 5 bases, with 15 bases between the two germline ends. CDR3 length: 12 amino acids. The CDR3 DNA reads TGTGCCGCAAAGGAGACGGGGGAGACCCAGTACTTC. Its translation: CAAKETGETQYF.

The chain links TRBV27 to TRBJ1-1; weak D call: TRBD1 (6 bases). Trimming stripped 3 bases from V and 1 base from J, with 12 bases between. CDR3 length: 15 amino acids. Germline V gene data show CDR1 as MNHEY and CDR2 as SMNVEV (reference sequence). The CDR3: CASSFRDRRNTEAFF. In DNA, the CDR3 is TGTGCCAGCAGTTTCCGTGACAGGAGGAACACTGAAGCTTTCTTT.

The chain joins TRBV7-8 to TRBJ1-1; tentatively, D is TRBD1 (6 bases). The germline V and J ends were trimmed by 4 bases and 0 bases, with 12 bases remaining between them. In germline, CDR1 is SGHVS, CDR2 FQNEAQ. The CDR3 extends over 15 amino acids. In DNA, the CDR3 is TGTGCCAGCAGCTCACCAGGGGTGCTGAACACTGAAGCTTTCTTT. It encodes CASSSPGVLNTEAFF. The full variable domain, rest sourced from reference TRBV7-8 and TRBJ1-1, is GAGVSQSPRYKVAKRGQDVALRCDPISGHVSLFWYQQALGQGPEFLTYFQNEAQLDKSGLPSDRFFAERPEGSVSTLKIQRTQQEDSAVYLCASSSPGVLNTEAFFGQGTRLTVV.

Note on this clone: The sample holds other DNA sequences that translate to the same CDR3. The chain is built from TRBV9 and TRBJ2-3, with 7 nucleotides matching TRBD1. This CDR3 contains 14 residues. Trimming removed 3 bases from V and 4 bases from J; junction bases left unmatched: 5. Germline V gene lookup returns CDR1 SGDLS and CDR2 YYNGEE. The CDR3 reads CASSATGTADTQYF. Written as DNA, the CDR3 is TGTGCCAGCAGCGCGACAGGGACGGCAGATACGCAGTATTTT.

This chain connects TRBV7-2 to TRBJ2-4; D is perhaps TRBD2 (6 bases). Trimming left V 5 bases short and J 6 bases short, with 17 bases between. CDR1 and CDR2 (germline): SGHTA, FQGNSA. The CDR3 totals 15 residues. In DNA form, the CDR3 reads TGTGCCAGCAGCCTGGGCGGGGAATTATTAAACATTCAGTACTTC. Protein sequence: CASSLGGELLNIQYF.

The chain carries TRBV6-5 and TRBJ2-7, with TRBD1 identical over 11 bases. This CDR3 region has 14 residues. From germline, CDR1 is MNHEY and CDR2 SVGAGI. Trimming took 7 bases from V and 1 from J; bases not matched to a gene: 3. The CDR3 DNA reads as TGTGCCAGCACCGGGACAGGGGGTTCCTACGAGCAGTACTTC. This translates into CASTGTGGSYEQYF.

J is TRBJ2-1 and V is TRBV7-2; unclear D gene. V was shortened by 7 bases and J by 12 bases, with 16 bases between the two germline ends. Germline CDR1 SGHTA, CDR2 FQGNSA. This CDR3 region has 12 residues. CDR3 loop: CASTKPPRGQFF. CDR3 in DNA: TGTGCCAGCACCAAACCCCCGAGAGGGCAGTTCTTC.

The J gene is TRBJ2-3, the V gene TRBV27; D is unclear. This CDR3 has 11 residues. Germline V gives CDR1 MNHEY, CDR2 SMNVEV (reference sequence). The germline V and J ends were trimmed by 11 bases and 5 bases, with 11 bases remaining between them. In nucleotides, the CDR3 is TGTGCCTCTCAGCGACGAGATACGCAGTATTTT. It encodes CASQRRDTQYF.

This chain connects TRBV28 to TRBJ1-6; no clear D. There are 15 residues in the CDR3. Germline assignment: CDR1 MDHEN and CDR2 SYDVKM. With 1 base removed from V and 6 bases from J, the gap between germline ends came to 10 bases. DNA of the CDR3: TGTGCCAGCAGTTTATCTGTTGGCGCTAATTCACCCCTCCACTTT. Translating gives CASSLSVGANSPLHF.

This chain links TRBV6-5 with TRBJ1-1; 7 bases match TRBD1. Germline trimming cut 5 bases from V and 7 bases from J; bases unmatched to any gene: 10. CDR1 MNHEY and CDR2 SVGAGI come from the germline V gene. The CDR3 consists of 14 residues. The CDR3 reads CASSDPGQTVEAFF. DNA of the CDR3: TGTGCCAGCAGTGATCCGGGACAGACAGTTGAAGCTTTCTTT.

The chain is built from TRBV19 and TRBJ2-6, with 12 positions matching TRBD1. The ends lost 2 bases at V and 0 bases at J; junction bases unmatched: 8. Per the germline V gene, CDR1 is LNHDA and CDR2 is SQIVND (reference sequence). The CDR3 is 20 amino acids. The DNA for the CDR3 is TGTGCCAGTAGTATAATGGTGTGGGGACAGGGGGCCTCTGGGGCCAACGTCCTGACTTTC. It yields the protein CASSIMVWGQGASGANVLTF.

This clone was counted a single time. The V and J genes are TRBV19 and TRBJ2-3; D tentatively reads TRBD1 or TRBD2 (5 bases each). Germline-derived CDR1 and CDR2 are LNHDA and SQIVND (reference sequence). The CDR3 sequence is 15 residues long. Trimming removed 3 bases from V and 0 bases from J, with 10 bases in between. CDR3 residues: CASSIGGDSTDTQYF. CDR3 DNA sequence: TGTGCCAGTAGTATTGGGGGAGATAGCACAGATACGCAGTATTTT.

This clone was detected only a few times. The chain is built from TRBV12-5 and TRBJ2-3; TRBD1 might be the D (6 bases). V was cut by 3 bases and J by 5 bases, with 12 bases left in between. Per the germline V gene, CDR1 is LGHNT and CDR2 is FRNRAP. This CDR3 has 14 amino acids. CDR3 coding DNA: TGTGCTAGTGGTTTAGGGGGAAGGAAAGATACGCAGTATTTT. It codes for CASGLGGRKDTQYF.

The chain carries TRBV6-5 and TRBJ1-1; D is unclear. The CDR3 has 14 amino acids. Trimming took 4 bases from V and 1 from J, leaving 10 bases between them. Germline lookup yields CDR1 MNHEY and CDR2 SVGAGI. The DNA for the CDR3 is TGTGCCAGCAGTTCGACCCACTCGAACACTGAAGCTTTCTTT. It codes for CASSSTHSNTEAFF.

V gene TRBV5-1 combines with J gene TRBJ2-3; perhaps D is TRBD1 or TRBD2 (5 bases each). The CDR3 length is 16 residues. Germline CDR1 SGHRS, CDR2 YFSETQ. V was trimmed by 0 bases and J by 0 bases, leaving 11 bases between them. The CDR3 DNA reads TGCGCCAGCAGCTTGGGGACGGGGCCTAGCACAGATACGCAGTATTTT. This gives the protein CASSLGTGPSTDTQYF.

In nucleotides, the CDR3 is TGCGCCAGCAGCTTTTCAAGGGGGCGAACCGGGGAGCTGTTTTTT. It encodes CASSFSRGRTGELFF. The chain has TRBV5-1 and TRBJ2-2, with TRBD1 identical over 7 bases. V lost 2 bases and J lost 5; bases outside the gene matches: 6. CDR1 and CDR2 from the germline V gene are SGHRS and YFSETQ. The CDR3 covers 15 residues. Drawing the rest from reference TRBV5-1 and TRBJ2-2, the complete variable domain is KAGVTQTPRYLIKTRGQQVTLSCSPISGHRSVSWYQQTPGQGLQFLFEYFSETQRNKGNFPGRFSGRQFSNSRSEMNVSTLELGDSALYLCASSFSRGRTGELFFGEGSRLTVL.

This rearrangement joins TRBV18 to TRBJ1-1; D gene uncertain. Deletions cut 5 bases from V and 10 bases from J, with 17 bases between. Germline CDR1 KGHSH, CDR2 LQKENI. The CDR3 length is 13 residues. The CDR3, as DNA: TGTGCCAGCTCAACGGATCAACAAGCAGGAGCTTTCTTT. It is translated as CASSTDQQAGAFF.

This clone was seen only a few times. The CDR3 nucleotides are TGCGCCCCCAGGGCCGGTCCGGACTACGAGCAGTACTTC. Encoded protein: CAPRAGPDYEQYF. The genes are TRBV5-1 and TRBJ2-7; a possible D gene is TRBD1 (5 bases). CDR3 length: 13 residues. Per germline, CDR1 SGHRS and CDR2 YFSETQ. Trimming took off 10 bases at V and 3 bases at J, with 17 bases between the two ends. Full variable domain (missing parts from reference TRBV5-1 and TRBJ2-7): KAGVTQTPRYLIKTRGQQVTLSCSPISGHRSVSWYQQTPGQGLQFLFEYFSETQRNKGNFPGRFSGRQFSNSRSEMNVSTLELGDSALYLCAPRAGPDYEQYFGPGTRLTVT.

The chain is built from TRBV9 and TRBJ1-2; 8 bases are shared with TRBD1. The CDR3 totals 14 residues. CDR1 is SGDLS, CDR2 YYNGEE, per germline. The V gene end was trimmed by 0 bases and the J gene end by 3 bases; junction bases not matched to a gene: 1. CDR3 DNA sequence: TGTGCCAGCAGCGTAGGACAGGGGCACTATGGCTACACCTTC. Amino acids: CASSVGQGHYGYTF. Full variable domain (rest looked up from reference TRBV9 and TRBJ1-2): DSGVTQTPKHLITATGQRVTLRCSPRSGDLSVYWYQQSLDQGLQFLIQYYNGEERAKGNILERFSAQQFPDLHSELNLSSLELGDSALYFCASSVGQGHYGYTFGSGTRLTVV.

The chain carries TRBV18 and TRBJ1-1; D ambiguous. V dropped 3 bases and J dropped 5 bases, with 13 bases sitting between them. Germline-derived CDR1 and CDR2 are KGHSH and LQKENI. There are 14 residues in the CDR3. The DNA of the CDR3 is TGTGCCAGCTCACCTCTCACCGGGGAAACTGAAGCTTTCTTT. This gives the protein CASSPLTGETEAFF.